The 21 T cell receptor beta chains listed next were all sequenced from one sample in a study of blood T cell repertoires in COVID-19. This table comes from immunoSEQ multiplex PCR, and its TCRdb copy is limited to in-frame clones, with some not included. This repertoire shows nearly 300,000 clones, approximately 88% found once; its top ten account for about 7%. Sequencing was performed on peripheral blood. Receptor source: a woman younger than 45 who had recovered from COVID-19.

The chain has TRBV5-1 and TRBJ1-3, with D unclear. The CDR3 is 16 amino acids. CDR1 is SGHRS and CDR2 is YFSETQ in the germline V gene. V lost 4 bases and J 0 bases, leaving 14 bases between the germline ends. The CDR3 DNA follows: TGCGCCAGCAGCGCGACGGGTCTGAACTCTGGAAACACCATATATTTT. As protein: CASSATGLNSGNTIYF.

The chain is built from TRBV28 and TRBJ1-5; 7 nucleotides agree with TRBD1. The CDR3 is 13 residues long. Germline V CDR1 and CDR2: MDHEN, SYDVKM. J lost 4 bases, V lost 8 bases, and 5 bases had no gene match. CDR3 sequence reads: CASRGTVNQPQHF. The CDR3 DNA is TGTGCCAGCCGCGGGACAGTTAATCAGCCCCAGCATTTT.

V usage is TRBV5-6 and J usage is TRBJ2-3, with 11 bases that match TRBD2. Germline CDR1 and CDR2: SGHDT and YYEEEE. With V trimmed by 0 bases and J by 0 bases, 3 bases remained unmatched. This CDR3 is built from 17 residues. This CDR3 is CASSLEGTSGSTDTQYF. CDR3 DNA sequence: TGTGCCAGCAGCTTGGAAGGGACTAGCGGTAGCACAGATACGCAGTATTTT.

J is TRBJ2-1 and V is TRBV19, with 8 bases identical to TRBD2. V dropped 10 bases and J dropped 8; count of bases not matched to a gene: 7. The CDR3 totals 12 residues. Germline loops: CDR1 LNHDA, CDR2 SQIVND (reference sequence). CDR3 in amino acids: CATSGGGYEQFF. The CDR3 DNA reads TGTGCCACATCGGGGGGGGGCTATGAGCAGTTCTTC.

In DNA, the CDR3 is TGTGCCAGCAGCAAATCGACAGGGGCGAATACGCAGTATTTT. Protein sequence: CASSKSTGANTQYF. The chain couples TRBV7-2 to TRBJ2-3; 8 bases are shared with TRBD1. In germline, CDR1 is SGHTA, CDR2 FQGNSA. The CDR3 has 14 amino acids. With 5 bases clipped from V and 7 bases from J, the junction kept 8 bases outside the gene matches.

With respect to this clone: Other DNA sequences within the sample encode an identical CDR3. The CDR3 region has the DNA TGTGCCAGCAGCTTAGGGGCCGGGAACACTGAAGCTTTCTTT. This translates into CASSLGAGNTEAFF. V usage is TRBV7-2 and J usage is TRBJ1-1, with unresolved D. Germline CDR1 reads SGHTA; CDR2 reads FQGNSA. The CDR3 loop spans 14 amino acids. Trimming removed 1 base from V and 1 base from J, with 7 bases in between.

This sequence joins TRBV29-1 and TRBJ2-7; TRBD1 matches 8 bases. The CDR3 loop spans 14 amino acids. Germline loops: CDR1 SQVTM, CDR2 ANQGSEA. Germline trimming cut 5 bases from V and 2 bases from J; bases unmatched to any gene: 8. Here the CDR3 reads CSVTGTGDPYEQYF. In nucleotides, the CDR3 is TGCAGCGTTACCGGGACAGGAGACCCCTACGAGCAGTACTTC.

The chain carries TRBV24-1 and TRBJ2-1; D is unresolved. V shed 3 bases and J shed 0 bases, with 8 bases lying between them. Germline CDR1 is KGHDR and CDR2 is SFDVKD. This CDR3 region has 15 residues. CDR3 nucleotides: TGTGCCACCAGTGATCCCCTGAGCTCCTACAATGAGCAGTTCTTC. Amino acids: CATSDPLSSYNEQFF.

This chain joins TRBV2 and TRBJ2-2; tentative D call: TRBD1 (6 bases). The CDR3 totals 16 residues. Germline-derived CDR1 and CDR2 are SNHLY and FYNNEI. V was cut by 5 bases and J by 1 base, with 14 bases left in between. CDR3 bases: TGTGCCAGCAGTCACCGGGACAACATGAACACCGGGGAGCTGTTTTTT. This sequence encodes CASSHRDNMNTGELFF. The full variable domain, completed using reference TRBV2 and TRBJ2-2, is EPEVTQTPSHQVTQMGQEVILRCVPISNHLYFYWYRQILGQKVEFLVSFYNNEISEKSEIFDDQFSVERPDGSNFTLKIRSTKLEDSAMYFCASSHRDNMNTGELFFGEGSRLTVL.

CDR3 DNA: TGTGCCAGCAGCTCCGGGACAGGGAACTATGGCTACACCTTC. Its translation is CASSSGTGNYGYTF. The rearrangement uses TRBV5-5 and TRBJ1-2, with 9 bases aligning to TRBD1. The CDR3 is 14 residues long. The V gene end was trimmed by 3 bases and the J gene end by 2 bases; junction bases not matched to a gene: 2. The germline V gene has CDR1 SGHKS and CDR2 YYEKEE (reference sequence).

The chain combines TRBV7-9 with TRBJ1-2; TRBD1 aligns across 8 bases. This CDR3 region has 15 residues. The ends lost 1 base at V and 4 bases at J; junction bases unmatched: 5. Per the germline V gene, CDR1 is SEHNR and CDR2 is FQNEAQ (reference sequence). CDR3 sequence (DNA): TGTGCCAGCAGCTTAGGGGGACAGGCCGGCTATGGCTACACCTTC. It encodes CASSLGGQAGYGYTF.

This clone has more than one count but fewer than ten. The chain has TRBV24-1 and TRBJ1-5; weak D call: TRBD1 (5 bases). The V gene's germline CDR1 is KGHDR and CDR2 SFDVKD. There are 16 residues in the CDR3. Between the trimmed V and J ends, which lost 3 bases and 0 bases, there was a span of 11 bases. CDR3 amino acids: CATSDPADSSNQPQHF. The CDR3 coding sequence is TGTGCCACCAGTGATCCAGCTGACAGTAGCAATCAGCCCCAGCATTTT.

This clone has a single count. The chain joins TRBV11-2 to TRBJ2-1, with D possibly being TRBD1 (6 bases). CDR1 SGHAT and CDR2 FQNNGV come from the germline V gene. V was shortened by 1 base and J by 7 bases, with 11 bases between the two germline ends. CDR3 length equals 14 residues. The CDR3 here is CASSLVAGVNEQFF. For the CDR3, the DNA is TGTGCCAGCAGCTTAGTAGCAGGGGTAAATGAGCAGTTCTTC.

The chain combines TRBV7-3 with TRBJ1-1; tentative D call: TRBD1 (6 bases). Germline CDR1 and CDR2: SGHTA and FQGTGA. CDR3 length: 13 amino acids. V lost 3 bases to trimming and J lost 6 bases, with 11 bases between them. The CDR3 protein is CASSFDWTAEAFF. The CDR3 nucleotides are TGTGCCAGCAGCTTTGACTGGACAGCTGAAGCTTTCTTT.

The J gene is TRBJ2-1, the V gene TRBV7-2; TRBD2 aligns across 13 bases. In germline, CDR1 is SGHTA, CDR2 FQGNSA. This CDR3 is 15 amino acids long. J was trimmed by 9 bases and V by 5 bases; bases with no gene match: 7. CDR3 nucleotide sequence: TGTGCCAGCAGCCCCCGGACTAGCGGGGGAGTTGAGCAGTTCTTC. This gives the protein CASSPRTSGGVEQFF.

This clone occurred a few times. The V gene is TRBV18, the J gene TRBJ2-4, with TRBD1 matching over 8 bases. The CDR3 loop spans 15 amino acids. V gave up 2 bases and J gave up 3 bases; unmatched junction bases: 3. Germline CDR1 KGHSH, CDR2 LQKENI. The CDR3 sequence is CASSPSTGGKNIQYF. The CDR3 nucleotides are TGTGCCAGCTCACCAAGTACAGGGGGCAAAAACATTCAGTACTTC.

This chain joins TRBV2 and TRBJ2-3, with 8 bases lining up with TRBD2. The ends lost 4 bases at V and 5 bases at J; junction bases unmatched: 5. The CDR3 totals 14 residues. Germline lookup yields CDR1 SNHLY and CDR2 FYNNEI. The CDR3 DNA follows: TGTGCCAGCAGTGGGGAGAGCGGGGGAGATACGCAGTATTTT. Translated: CASSGESGGDTQYF.

The rearrangement links TRBV25-1 to TRBJ1-4, with a weak D call TRBD1 (5 bases). Germline CDR1 MGHDK, CDR2 SYGVNS. V was pared by 4 bases and J by 5 bases, with 14 bases between. This CDR3 is built from 15 residues. CDR3 DNA sequence: TGTGCCAGCAGTGGGGGGGGGTTCGAGAATGAAAAACTGTTTTTT. It yields the protein CASSGGGFENEKLFF.

This chain connects TRBV28 to TRBJ1-2, with D uncertain. The CDR3 runs 14 residues. V shed 4 bases and J shed 7 bases, with 16 bases lying between them. The germline V gene encodes CDR1 MDHEN and CDR2 SYDVKM. CDR3 amino acids: CASSWSPDISGYTF. Here the CDR3 DNA reads TGTGCCAGCAGTTGGTCCCCCGACATATCTGGCTACACCTTC.

This chain links TRBV6-6 with TRBJ1-2; D perhaps matches TRBD1 (5 bases). The CDR3 spans 14 residues. Germline CDR1 and CDR2: MNHNY and SVGAGI (reference sequence). Trimming removed 2 bases from V and 7 bases from J, with 14 bases in between. In DNA, the CDR3 is TGTGCCAGCAGTTACGGGGCCAGCTCCGGTGGCTACACCTTC. Residues: CASSYGASSGGYTF.

CDR3 sequence: CASRKTGTDQPQHF. As DNA, the CDR3 is TGCGCCAGCAGGAAAACAGGGACCGATCAGCCCCAGCATTTT. The chain recombines TRBV5-1 with TRBJ1-5; tentative D call: TRBD1 (6 bases). V was pared by 5 bases and J by 5 bases, with 14 bases between. The germline V gene has CDR1 SGHRS and CDR2 YFSETQ. The CDR3 contains 14 residues.